This TCR beta chain was obtained from a study of early T cells in non-severe SARS-CoV-2 infection. As for the study in general: Whole-blood bulk RNA, unsorted, was sequenced, and chains were unpaired.

Each single cDNA molecule received a unique molecular identifier. TCRdb recomputed calls from the 5' RACE reads with MiXCR, one row per CDR3 protein. Of 63,000 or so distinct CDR3 sequences listed, over 10% are singletons. Overall study results and limits: Using VDJdb, the matching emphasized anti-spike CD8 responses while missing private and CD4 specificities.

Germline V CDR1 and CDR2: MNHNY, SVGAGI (reference sequence). The CDR3 has 16 amino acids. The V gene lost 5 bases and the J gene lost 0 bases, with 15 bases spanning the gap. In its sample, this clonotype was seen a few times. Antigen: not known. The chain carries TRBV6-6 and TRBJ2-3; D not certain. The material sequenced was whole blood, taken at baseline. The clonotype originates from an adult who was a healthcare worker with PCR-confirmed SARS-CoV-2 infection or an uninfected control (not recorded which). CDR3 in amino acids: CASSPSLFGSTDTQYF. The DNA for the CDR3 is TGTGCCAGCAGTCCCTCCCTCTTCGGGAGCACAGATACGCAGTATTTT.